The 3 T cell receptor beta chains given below trace back to one sample, sequenced in a study of blood T cell repertoires in COVID-19. The data were produced by immunoSEQ multiplex PCR, yet TCRdb's version contains in-frame clones alone and is incomplete. The sample records more than 150,000 clones, 80% being singletons. The sequenced material came from PBMCs or T cells enriched from blood (not recorded which). The receptors were sampled from a man aged 55 to 70 who had been exposed to COVID-19.

The gene calls are TRBV30 and TRBJ1-4; TRBD1 might be the D (5 bases). Germline-derived CDR1 and CDR2 are GTSNPN and SVGIG (reference sequence). The CDR3 has 16 amino acids. The V end lost 0 bases, the J end lost 6 bases, and 17 bases lay between the germline ends. As DNA, the CDR3 is TGTGCCTGGAGTGTACCCCGAGGATCAGGGCATGAAAAACTGTTTTTT. Translating gives CAWSVPRGSGHEKLFF.

V usage is TRBV7-2 and J usage is TRBJ1-4; D is possibly TRBD1 (6 bases). V dropped 2 bases and J dropped 8 bases, with 12 bases sitting between them. This CDR3 region has 14 residues. From germline, CDR1 is SGHTA and CDR2 FQGNSA. CDR3 sequence reads: CASSLSGTLEKLFF. The DNA of the CDR3 is TGTGCCAGCAGCTTAAGCGGGACACTAGAAAAACTGTTTTTT.

The chain employs TRBV6-5 and TRBJ1-2, with D perhaps matching TRBD1 (5 bases). Trimming shortened V by 5 bases and J by 3 bases, and 7 bases separated the two germline ends. The length of the CDR3 is 12 residues. Per germline, CDR1 MNHEY and CDR2 SVGAGI. CDR3 sequence reads: CASSQGDYGYTF. The CDR3 DNA sequence: TGTGCCAGCAGTCAGGGTGACTATGGCTACACCTTC.